This T cell receptor (beta chain) was identified in a study of lymphopenia after photon versus proton radiotherapy. Study-wide results and caveats: Oligoclonal CD8+ Temra expansion after nadir drove photon patients' diversity drop.

Comment on this clone: Its antigen is still unknown.

The ends were cut back, 2 bases at V and 7 bases at J, with 6 bases in the middle. This CDR3 is 12 amino acids long. Germline lookup yields CDR1 ENHRY and CDR2 SYGVKD. Profiled with immunoSEQ multiplex PCR; TCRdb holds only in-frame clones, not every one. The sample carries about 5,000 clones, approximately 90% recorded once. The chain has TRBV10-3 and TRBJ1-5; D is undetermined. The specimen was peripheral blood, collected from a patient treated with photon-based radiotherapy. This TCR was recovered from a man in his thirties or forties with gastric cancer. The CDR3 sequence is CAISEIGQPQHF. The CDR3 coding sequence is TGTGCCATCAGTGAGATAGGGCAGCCCCAGCATTTT.